The source of this T cell receptor beta chain is a study of post-analysis software for immune sequencing data. Each TCR beta cDNA library carried unique molecular identifiers. There were 1 to 10 million T cells, and approximately 480,000 cDNA molecules came from them. In TCRdb, the PCR reads were re-called with MiXCR into one record per CDR3 protein. The top ten clones hold more than 1.5% of a sample with more than 450,000 distinct CDR3 sequences, around 44% of them seen once. Concerning this clonotype: Antigen specificity is unknown.

Study conclusions and caveats: TRBV5-6, TRBV5-1 and TRBV20-1 were among roughly five TRBV segments more frequent in patients than controls.

In germline, CDR1 is MDHEN, CDR2 SYDVKM. The CDR3 is 13 residues long. V was shortened by 7 bases and J by 2 bases, with 12 bases between the two germline ends. The sample consisted of blood. This TCR was sampled from a girl aged 10-17 years with multiple sclerosis. The chain employs TRBV28 and TRBJ2-7; unclear D gene. The DNA for the CDR3 is TGTGCCAGCACCGCACCGGTTCCCTACGAGCAGTACTTC. This codes for CASTAPVPYEQYF.